Following are 24 T cell receptor beta chains from one sample sequenced in a study of human T cells and chemical hapten exposure. MiXCR, applied by TCRdb to the RACE reads, yields one record per CDR3 protein. The repertoire holds 100,000 to 150,000 distinct CDR3 sequences, with about 11% as singletons. Time point noted: patch test 3, about 24 weeks after DPC sensitization. Treatment reported: therapeutic diphenylcyclopropenone sensitization with weekly scalp DPC. The sample in question was whole blood, obtained in connection with sensitization to the hapten diphenylcyclopropenone (DPC). The origin of the receptors is a woman aged 45-59 years with alopecia areata. Some clones in this sample may be carry-over from other donors' samples.

This clonotype was found a few times. The genes are TRBV10-2 and TRBJ2-3, with D tentatively TRBD2 (6 bases). This CDR3 contains 15 residues. The germline V gene has CDR1 WSHSY and CDR2 SAAADI. Trimming shortened V by 8 bases and J by 2 bases, and 17 bases separated the two germline ends. CDR3 in DNA: TGCGCCAGCTCGCAGGCGGGGTACTCCACAGATACGCAGTATTTT. Translated, it gives CASSQAGYSTDTQYF.

This clonotype has at least ten counts. The chain joins TRBV12-3 or TRBV12-4 to TRBJ2-7, with 7 positions matching TRBD2. V trimming: 3 bases; J trimming: 2 bases; junction bases outside the gene matches: 1. The CDR3 spans 13 residues. CDR3 sequence (DNA): TGTGCCAGCAGTTTGGCGGGAGCCTACGAGCAGTACTTC. This codes for CASSLAGAYEQYF.

In its sample, this clonotype was seen many times. This sequence joins TRBV12-3 or TRBV12-4 and TRBJ1-2; 9 bases agree with TRBD1. The CDR3 is 16 residues long. Losses at the gene ends were 2 bases for V and 4 bases for J; bases not matched to a gene: 8. The CDR3 sequence: CASSLYGTGTLYGYTF. The CDR3, as DNA: TGTGCCAGCAGTTTATACGGGACAGGGACCCTCTATGGCTACACCTTC.

This clonotype was recorded a few times. The chain carries TRBV7-2 and TRBJ2-2; weak D call: TRBD2 (5 bases). Germline CDR1 is SGHTA and CDR2 is FQGNSA. V was trimmed by 3 bases and J by 3 bases, leaving 11 bases between them. The CDR3 is made up of 15 amino acids. The CDR3 sequence: CASSFDQRDTGELFF. For the CDR3, the DNA is TGTGCCAGCAGCTTCGACCAGAGGGACACCGGGGAGCTGTTTTTT.

This clonotype was detected a few times. This chain uses TRBV7-8 with TRBJ2-3, with D hard to call. The germline gives CDR1 SGHVS, CDR2 FQNEAQ. The CDR3 spans 14 residues. Trimming took 3 bases from V and 4 from J, leaving 11 bases between them. The CDR3 region has the DNA TGTGCCAGCAGCTTCCTCCGAGCCGCAGATACGCAGTATTTT. Its translation: CASSFLRAADTQYF.

This clonotype was detected a few times. V is TRBV5-1 and J is TRBJ1-3; D ambiguous. This CDR3 contains 15 residues. Trimming removed 0 bases at V and 4 bases at J, with 11 bases between. Germline V gives CDR1 SGHRS, CDR2 YFSETQ. The CDR3 coding sequence is TGCGCCAGCAGCTTGGAAGGGTCTGACGGAAACACCATATATTTT. It codes for CASSLEGSDGNTIYF.

This clonotype was recorded at least ten times. The V and J genes are TRBV5-1 and TRBJ2-5; D remains unclear. Germline assignment: CDR1 SGHRS and CDR2 YFSETQ. V lost 5 bases, J lost 13 bases, and 12 bases lay in between. CDR3 length: 10 residues. CDR3 DNA sequence: TGCGCCAGCAGAGAGACCGCTCGGTACTTC. Its protein is CASRETARYF.

The chain recombines TRBV6-5 with TRBJ1-3; D is undetermined. The germline CDR1 and CDR2 sequences are MNHEY and SVGAGI. Deletions cut 2 bases from V and 2 bases from J, with 7 bases between. CDR3 length equals 14 residues. CDR3 in DNA: TGTGCCAGCAGTTACGAGCGCACTGGAAACACCATATATTTT. Translated, it gives CASSYERTGNTIYF.

The chain employs TRBV12-3 or TRBV12-4 and TRBJ2-5, with 9 bases aligning to TRBD2. Trimming removed 5 bases from V and 1 base from J; junction bases left unmatched: 5. The CDR3 sequence is 15 residues long. CDR3 residues: CASSPGLAPQETQYF. As DNA, the CDR3 is TGTGCCAGCAGTCCGGGACTAGCCCCCCAAGAGACCCAGTACTTC.

This sequence joins TRBV7-9 and TRBJ1-6; D call uncertain. The CDR3 loop spans 15 amino acids. Germline CDR1 and CDR2: SEHNR and FQNEAQ (reference sequence). Deletions cut 5 bases from V and 6 bases from J, with 14 bases between. CDR3 bases: TGTGCCAGCAGCCAAGCGTCAGGAGCTAATTCACCCCTCCACTTT. This encodes CASSQASGANSPLHF. The full variable domain, rest sourced from reference TRBV7-9 and TRBJ1-6, is DTGVSQNPRHKITKRGQNVTFRCDPISEHNRLYWYRQTLGQGPEFLTYFQNEAQLEKSRLLSDRFSAERPKGSFSTLEIQRTEQGDSAMYLCASSQASGANSPLHFGNGTRLTVT.

Note on this clonotype: Being one base from a much bigger clone, this may be a read error. The V and J genes are TRBV9 and TRBJ2-3; 8 nucleotides line up with TRBD2. The CDR3 runs 17 residues. CDR1 SGDLS and CDR2 YYNGEE come from the germline V gene. Unmatched junction bases numbered 11, after V lost 0 bases and J lost 5 bases. For the CDR3, the DNA is TGTGCCAGCAGCGTAGGGTTAGCGGGATCACCAAAAGATACGCAGTATTTT. Translating it yields CASSVGLAGSPKDTQYF.

This clonotype was seen only a few times. J is TRBJ2-7 and V is TRBV28; no firm D call. The germline V gene has CDR1 MDHEN and CDR2 SYDVKM. The germline V and J ends were trimmed by 3 bases and 0 bases, with 21 bases remaining between them. The CDR3 spans 18 residues. CDR3 region: CASSLRRREKIPSYEQYF. CDR3 nucleotide sequence: TGTGCCAGCAGTTTGAGGAGACGAGAGAAAATCCCCTCCTACGAGCAGTACTTC.

In this sample, this clonotype turned up a few times. The V and J genes are TRBV29-1 and TRBJ1-2; D may be TRBD1 (5 bases). The CDR3 has 12 residues. The germline V gene encodes CDR1 SQVTM and CDR2 ANQGSEA. The V end was cut by 3 bases, the J end by 8 bases, with 13 bases between. The CDR3 bases are TGCAGCGTTGATGCCAGGGCAGACGGCTACACCTTC. Protein sequence: CSVDARADGYTF.

This clonotype appeared a few times. The chain couples TRBV20-1 to TRBJ2-5, with D perhaps TRBD1 (6 bases). In germline, CDR1 is DFQATT, CDR2 SNEGSKA (reference sequence). V was trimmed by 3 bases and J by 0 bases, leaving 11 bases between them. CDR3 length equals 14 residues. The CDR3 sequence is CSASERQDQETQYF. CDR3 sequence (DNA): TGCAGTGCTAGCGAAAGACAGGACCAAGAGACCCAGTACTTC.

There are many counts of this clonotype. This sequence joins TRBV12-3 or TRBV12-4 and TRBJ2-2; the D gene could be TRBD1 or TRBD2 (5 bases each). The CDR3 totals 15 residues. V gave up 5 bases and J gave up 4 bases, with 14 bases separating them. The CDR3 region has the DNA TGTGCCAGCAGTCCCCCTACAGGAGGCACCGGGGAGCTGTTTTTT. Translation gives CASSPPTGGTGELFF.

V usage is TRBV30 and J usage is TRBJ2-3, with D maybe TRBD2 (6 bases). The germline V and J ends were trimmed by 2 bases and 5 bases, with 14 bases remaining between them. CDR1 GTSNPN and CDR2 SVGIG come from the germline V gene (reference sequence). The CDR3 spans 14 residues. CDR3 DNA sequence: TGTGCCTGGAGTCTTTCCACCGGGGGAGATACGCAGTATTTT. Protein product: CAWSLSTGGDTQYF.

The V gene is TRBV7-2, the J gene TRBJ2-3; D call uncertain. The CDR3 runs 13 residues. Germline V lookup: CDR1 SGHTA, CDR2 FQGNSA. V was trimmed by 4 bases and J by 4 bases, leaving 9 bases between them. The chain's CDR3 is CASSWGGADTQYF. The CDR3 DNA reads as TGTGCCAGCAGCTGGGGTGGGGCAGATACGCAGTATTTT.

This clonotype turned up a few times. The gene calls are TRBV29-1 and TRBJ2-5; D ambiguous. CDR1 SQVTM and CDR2 ANQGSEA come from the germline V gene. The CDR3 length is 14 residues. V was trimmed by 0 bases and J by 4 bases, leaving 12 bases between them. In DNA form, the CDR3 reads TGCAGCGTTGAAGATTCGGTAAACGGAGAGACCCAGTACTTC. The encoded protein is CSVEDSVNGETQYF.

This clonotype was seen more than once but under ten times. The V gene is TRBV6-5, the J gene TRBJ1-5; weak D call: TRBD1 (5 bases). CDR3 length equals 17 residues. Trimming removed 0 bases from V and 2 bases from J, with 14 bases in between. CDR1 and CDR2 from the germline V gene are MNHEY and SVGAGI. The CDR3 reads CASSYSLPGPGNQPQHF. The CDR3 region has the DNA TGTGCCAGCAGTTACTCCCTACCAGGGCCGGGCAATCAGCCCCAGCATTTT.

This clonotype was picked up many times. The chain recombines TRBV7-2 with TRBJ2-3; tentatively, D is TRBD1 (5 bases). The CDR3 contains 15 residues. The V end lost 1 base, the J end lost 4 bases, and 12 bases lay between the germline ends. Germline V gene data show CDR1 as SGHTA and CDR2 as FQGNSA. DNA for the CDR3: TGTGCCAGCAGCTTAGTGGCAGGGATGTCAGATACGCAGTATTTT. Translating it yields CASSLVAGMSDTQYF.

This clonotype was counted only a few times. Here the CDR3 DNA reads TGTGCCAGCTCAATACTTTATAATGAAAAACTGTTTTTT. Its translation: CASSILYNEKLFF. V and J are TRBV6-5 and TRBJ1-4; D gene uncertain. V was trimmed by 8 bases and J by 4 bases, leaving 11 bases between them. The CDR3 is 13 residues long. CDR1 MNHEY and CDR2 SVGAGI come from the germline V gene.

This clonotype was counted ten times or more. The chain carries TRBV20-1 and TRBJ2-7, with D possibly matching TRBD2 (6 bases). CDR1 DFQATT and CDR2 SNEGSKA come from the germline V gene (reference sequence). V was pared by 3 bases and J by 3 bases, with 12 bases between. The CDR3 sequence is 13 residues long. The CDR3 nucleotides read TGCAGTGCTAGCCGGACGGACTACTACGAGCAGTACTTC. Protein: CSASRTDYYEQYF.

This clonotype has ten or more counts. The V call is TRBV7-8, the J call TRBJ1-3; D remains unclear. CDR1 and CDR2 from the germline V gene are SGHVS and FQNEAQ. Trimming left V 3 bases short and J 4 bases short, with 4 bases between. The CDR3 is 12 amino acids. The CDR3 spells CASSFPGNTIYF. The CDR3 DNA sequence: TGTGCCAGCAGCTTCCCGGGAAACACCATATATTTT.

This clonotype has a count of ten or more. The V call is TRBV27, the J call TRBJ1-1, with unresolved D. This CDR3 region has 13 residues. The germline V and J ends were trimmed by 0 bases and 0 bases, with 2 bases remaining between them. The germline gives CDR1 MNHEY, CDR2 SMNVEV (reference sequence). CDR3 coding DNA: TGTGCCAGCAGTTTATCGGTGAACACTGAAGCTTTCTTT. Translation: CASSLSVNTEAFF.